Shown below are 8 T cell receptor beta chains from a single sample sequenced in a study of pediatric ulcerative colitis. TCRdb's copy holds only in-frame clones and misses some; the assay was immunoSEQ multiplex PCR. The sample yields tens of thousands of clones, about four fifths seen once. The rectum was sampled with one to two pinch biopsies at colonoscopy. Material for sequencing was gut tissue. The source of these receptors is a girl aged 5 to 17 with moderate ulcerative colitis.

This clone appeared a few times. The CDR3 nucleotides are TGTGCCAGCAGCCCCGGGGCCGGTAGGTCCTACGAGCAGTACTTC. Amino acids: CASSPGAGRSYEQYF. The J gene is TRBJ2-7, the V gene TRBV7-9; either TRBD1 or TRBD2 may supply D (5 bases each). Trimming shortened V by 5 bases and J by 1 base, and 15 bases separated the two germline ends. CDR1 and CDR2 from the germline V gene are SEHNR and FQNEAQ (reference sequence). There are 15 residues in the CDR3.

The chain joins TRBV28 to TRBJ1-3; 11 nucleotides agree with TRBD1. This CDR3 spans 16 amino acids. Per the germline V gene, CDR1 is MDHEN and CDR2 is SYDVKM. V shed 5 bases, J shed 2 bases, and the junction held 5 bases outside the gene matches. The CDR3 here is CASSAGQGATGNTIYF. The CDR3 region has the DNA TGTGCCAGCAGTGCCGGACAGGGGGCTACTGGAAACACCATATATTTT.

This clone was seen more than once but under ten times. The V gene is TRBV7-9, the J gene TRBJ1-1; no firm D call. Looked up from germline, CDR1 is SEHNR and CDR2 is FQNEAQ (reference sequence). Deletions cut 5 bases from V and 3 bases from J, with 13 bases between. There are 14 residues in the CDR3. CDR3 in DNA: TGTGCCAGCAGCCCCCACAGCCCCCACACTGAAGCTTTCTTT. Amino acids: CASSPHSPHTEAFF.

This clone has a single count. The V gene is TRBV6-4, the J gene TRBJ1-1; D not resolved. V was cut by 4 bases and J by 5 bases, with 20 bases left in between. CDR3 size: 16 residues. Germline CDR1 MRHNA, CDR2 SNTAGT. DNA of the CDR3: TGTGCCAGCAGTGTGGTCGGCAGACCTTATTGGACTGAAGCTTTCTTT. It is translated as CASSVVGRPYWTEAFF.

V is TRBV10-3 and J is TRBJ2-3; perhaps TRBD2 as D (5 bases). CDR1 ENHRY and CDR2 SYGVKD come from the germline V gene. V was clipped by 6 bases and J by 3 bases, with 10 bases between them. The length of the CDR3 is 13 residues. Here the CDR3 reads CAIRLLDTDTQYF. The CDR3 DNA follows: TGTGCCATCAGGTTACTAGATACAGATACGCAGTATTTT.

The V gene is TRBV5-6, the J gene TRBJ1-2; a possible D gene is TRBD1 (6 bases). V dropped 4 bases and J dropped 0 bases, with 10 bases sitting between them. The CDR3 has 14 residues. CDR1 and CDR2 (germline): SGHDT, YYEEEE. This CDR3 is CASSGGPTNYGYTF. The CDR3 DNA reads TGTGCCAGCAGCGGGGGGCCAACTAACTATGGCTACACCTTC.

A single count supports this clone. The chain couples TRBV19 to TRBJ2-3, with TRBD2 identical over 15 bases. The CDR3 has 18 residues. V dropped 5 bases and J dropped 5; count of bases not matched to a gene: 11. CDR1 LNHDA and CDR2 SQIVND come from the germline V gene (reference sequence). In DNA form, the CDR3 reads TGTGCCAGTAGTGTCCCCCCGGGACTAGCGGGAGGTGTAGATACGCAGTATTTT. This gives the protein CASSVPPGLAGGVDTQYF. The variable domain in full, completed from reference TRBV19 and TRBJ2-3, reads DGGITQSPKYLFRKEGQNVTLSCEQNLNHDAMYWYRQDPGQGLRLIYYSQIVNDFQKGDIAEGYSVSREKKESFPLTVTSAQKNPTAFYLCASSVPPGLAGGVDTQYFGPGTRLTVL.

The rearrangement links TRBV4-1 to TRBJ2-5, with unresolved D. The germline V gene has CDR1 MGHRA and CDR2 YSYEKL. The CDR3 has 17 residues. V dropped 0 bases and J dropped 0 bases, with 14 bases sitting between them. The CDR3 DNA sequence: TGCGCCAGCAGCCAAGAGGGTGGCAGGATTTACCAAGAGACCCAGTACTTC. It yields the protein CASSQEGGRIYQETQYF.